The 5 T cell receptor beta chains below come from one sample, sequenced in a study of blood T cell repertoires in COVID-19 (dated by TCRdb to 2018 to 2020). The library was made by the immunoSEQ multiplex PCR assay. The source is immuneACCESS, and TCRdb retained only in-frame sequences with V and J called. Part of the clones is not carried over; for the studies checked, unresolved V genes explain less than half of this, and the remainder is unexplained. This sample lists tens of thousands of clones; about 91% were detected once. Together, the top ten hold approximately 8.7% of the sample. Material: peripheral blood. The receptor set was obtained from a woman aged 70-85 years with acute or convalescent COVID-19.

This chain links TRBV5-1 with TRBJ2-1; TRBD2 matches at 8 bases. CDR3 size: 15 residues. V was pared by 1 base and J by 3 bases, with 3 bases of the junction left unmatched. Germline CDR1 SGHRS, CDR2 YFSETQ. The CDR3 coding sequence is TGCGCCAGCAGCTTGACTAGCGGTAGCTACAATGAGCAGTTCTTC. It is translated as CASSLTSGSYNEQFF.

The rearrangement uses TRBV19 and TRBJ2-7, with 8 nucleotides matching TRBD1. Trimming cost V 5 bases and J 2 bases; bases outside gene matches: 5. CDR3 length: 14 amino acids. From germline, CDR1 is LNHDA and CDR2 SQIVND (reference sequence). CDR3: CASSSGQGPYEQYF. CDR3 in DNA: TGTGCCAGTAGTTCTGGACAGGGTCCCTACGAGCAGTACTTC.

The chain links TRBV4-1 to TRBJ2-2; maybe TRBD1 (5 bases). Germline assignment: CDR1 MGHRA and CDR2 YSYEKL. The V end lost 1 base, the J end lost 1 base, and 10 bases lay between the germline ends. This CDR3 spans 16 amino acids. CDR3 bases: TGCGCCAGCAGCCAAGTTCCCAGGGTGAACACCGGGGAGCTGTTTTTT. As protein: CASSQVPRVNTGELFF.

This clone was seen only a few times. This chain links TRBV27 with TRBJ2-4, with D perhaps matching TRBD2 (6 bases). The CDR3 has 17 amino acids. Germline CDR1 and CDR2: MNHEY and SMNVEV (reference sequence). V was clipped by 9 bases and J by 0 bases, with 21 bases between them. The CDR3 DNA reads as TGTGCCAGTCTAGCGCCGGTCGTCGATTCAGCCAAAAACATTCAGTACTTC. Translated: CASLAPVVDSAKNIQYF.

V usage is TRBV7-8 and J usage is TRBJ2-5, with D possibly matching TRBD2 (6 bases). Germline loops: CDR1 SGHVS, CDR2 FQNEAQ. V was clipped by 3 bases and J by 5 bases, with 16 bases between them. The CDR3 has 15 residues. The CDR3 protein is CASSFAGGLGETQYF. The CDR3 coding sequence is TGTGCCAGCAGCTTCGCAGGAGGGCTCGGGGAGACCCAGTACTTC.